This TCR beta chain was documented in a study of T cell responses to AZD1222 COVID-19 vaccine. Study outcomes and limitations: Two AZD1222 administrations were followed by greater Spike-specific TCR breadth and depth. Repertoire sampling happened only post peak T cell response. Donor demographics were predominantly white British with a female majority; clonal diversity may be underestimated.

Of note for this clone: Its specificity is unknown.

Trimming left V 3 bases short and J 4 bases short, with 10 bases between. Germline V CDR1 and CDR2: MNHEY, SMNVEV (reference sequence). CDR3 length: 14 amino acids. TCRdb's copy holds only in-frame clones and misses some; the assay was immunoSEQ multiplex PCR. The repertoire has roughly 150,000 clones, around 89% of them found once; the top ten carry 3% to 4%. The source of this sequence is an adult in good health. The source was peripheral blood, collected on day 0 of MenACWY control vaccination. The rearrangement uses TRBV27 and TRBJ1-5; perhaps TRBD1 as D (5 bases). CDR3 in DNA: TGTGCCAGCAGTTTTTCAAGGGGTAATCAGCCCCAGCATTTT. Protein sequence: CASSFSRGNQPQHF.